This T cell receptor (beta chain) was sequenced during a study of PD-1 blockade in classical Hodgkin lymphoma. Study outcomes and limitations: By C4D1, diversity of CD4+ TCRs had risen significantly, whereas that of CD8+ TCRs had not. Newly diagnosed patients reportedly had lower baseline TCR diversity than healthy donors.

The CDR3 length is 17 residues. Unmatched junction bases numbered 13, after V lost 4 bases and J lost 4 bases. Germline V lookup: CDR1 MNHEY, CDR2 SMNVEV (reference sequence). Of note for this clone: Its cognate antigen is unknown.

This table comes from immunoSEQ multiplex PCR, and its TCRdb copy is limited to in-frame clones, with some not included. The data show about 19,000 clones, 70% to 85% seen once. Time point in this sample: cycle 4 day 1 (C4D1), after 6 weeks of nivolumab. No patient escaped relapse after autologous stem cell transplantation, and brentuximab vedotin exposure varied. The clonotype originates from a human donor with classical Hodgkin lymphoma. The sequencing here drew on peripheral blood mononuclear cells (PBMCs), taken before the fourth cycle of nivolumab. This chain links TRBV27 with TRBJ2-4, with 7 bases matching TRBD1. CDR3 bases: TGTGCCAGCAGTTACCGACAGGGCATAATTGGGAAAAACATTCAGTACTTC. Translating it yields CASSYRQGIIGKNIQYF.